This T cell receptor beta chain was recorded in a study of human T cells and chemical hapten exposure. Study results and limitations: DPC sensitization left the count of TCRs above 1 in 1000 unchanged. Significantly more large CDR3 similarity clusters were formed by expanded TCRs than by controls.

Described time point: pre-sensitization, week 0. The treatment here: therapeutic diphenylcyclopropenone sensitization with weekly scalp DPC. Original methodology: Samples ranged from 23,224 to 690,600 TCRs, with a median of roughly 93,000. Each CDR3 protein is one row after TCRdb ran MiXCR on the RACE reads. What appears here as the V and J calls and clone size reflects TCRdb's work, not the paper's. The sample includes 250,000 to 300,000 distinct CDR3 sequences, around 7.3% of them seen just once. V was pared by 1 base and J by 8 bases, with 6 bases between. This CDR3 has 12 residues. Germline lookup yields CDR1 SEHNR and CDR2 FQNEAQ (reference sequence). As for this clonotype: No antigen is known for it.

Sample: whole blood, taken in connection with sensitization to the hapten diphenylcyclopropenone (DPC). The rearrangement uses TRBV7-9 and TRBJ2-1; D not certain. The TCR originated in a man younger than 35 with alopecia areata. Some clones in this sample may be carry-over from other donors' samples. CDR3 nucleotides: TGTGCCAGCAGCTTAGATGACGATGAGCAGTTCTTC. Amino acids: CASSLDDDEQFF.